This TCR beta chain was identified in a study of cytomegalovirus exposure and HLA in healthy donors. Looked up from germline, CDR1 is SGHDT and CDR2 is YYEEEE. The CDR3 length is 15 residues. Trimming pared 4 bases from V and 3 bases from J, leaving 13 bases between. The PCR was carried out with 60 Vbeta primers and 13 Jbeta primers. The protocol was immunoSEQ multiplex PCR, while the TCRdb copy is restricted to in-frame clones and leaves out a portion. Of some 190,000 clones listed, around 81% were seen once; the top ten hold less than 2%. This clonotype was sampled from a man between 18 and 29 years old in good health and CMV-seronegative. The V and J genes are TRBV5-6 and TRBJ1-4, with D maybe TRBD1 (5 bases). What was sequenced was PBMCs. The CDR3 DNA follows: TGTGCCAGCAGCACAAGGGGATTGTCTAATGAAAAACTGTTTTTT. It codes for CASSTRGLSNEKLFF.